This note documents a single TCR beta chain sequence. What it binds is not known. Primers for the PCR totalled 60 Vbeta and 13 Jbeta. In the authors' methods: An analysis that came later counted 80 million or so unique TCR beta chains, approximately 9.9 million shared. Sequencing used immunoSEQ multiplex PCR; TCRdb keeps in-frame clones, though not all of them. The V and J calls and clone size come from that table; D and trimming were worked out from the DNA. The top ten clones hold about 8% of a sample with about 120,000 clones, around 69% of them seen once. The data derive from a study of cytomegalovirus exposure and HLA in healthy donors. Regarding the study as a whole: The study put roughly 160 TCR beta chains on its list as cytomegalovirus-associated.

The sequencing input was PBMCs. This clonotype was sampled from a woman between 40 and 50 years old in good health and CMV-seropositive.

CDR3 amino acids: CASSLRQGRPAEAFF. Written as DNA, the CDR3 is TGTGCCAGCAGCTTAAGACAGGGGCGGCCTGCTGAAGCTTTCTTT. This chain connects TRBV5-6 to TRBJ1-1; 8 positions agree with TRBD1. The CDR3 loop spans 15 amino acids. Trimming cost V 2 bases and J 6 bases; bases outside gene matches: 9. CDR1 SGHDT and CDR2 YYEEEE come from the germline V gene.